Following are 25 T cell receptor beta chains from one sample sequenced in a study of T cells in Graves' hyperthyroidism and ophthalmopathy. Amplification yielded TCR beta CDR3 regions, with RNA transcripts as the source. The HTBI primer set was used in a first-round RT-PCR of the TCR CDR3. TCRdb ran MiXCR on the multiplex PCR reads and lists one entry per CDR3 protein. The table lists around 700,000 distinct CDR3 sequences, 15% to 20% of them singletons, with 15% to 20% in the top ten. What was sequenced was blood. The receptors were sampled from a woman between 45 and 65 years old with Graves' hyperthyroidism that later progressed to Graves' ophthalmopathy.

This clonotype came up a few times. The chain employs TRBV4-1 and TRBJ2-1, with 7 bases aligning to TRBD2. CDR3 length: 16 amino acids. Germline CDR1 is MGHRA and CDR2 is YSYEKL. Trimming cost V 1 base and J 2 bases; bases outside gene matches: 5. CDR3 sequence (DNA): TGCGCCAGCAGCCAAGGGTCTAGCGGTGCCTACAATGAGCAGTTCTTC. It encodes CASSQGSSGAYNEQFF.

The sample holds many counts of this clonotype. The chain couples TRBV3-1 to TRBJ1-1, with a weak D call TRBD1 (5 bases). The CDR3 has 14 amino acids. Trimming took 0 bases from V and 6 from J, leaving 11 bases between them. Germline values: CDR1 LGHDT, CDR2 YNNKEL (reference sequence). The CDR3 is CASSQDPGTSEAFF. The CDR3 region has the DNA TGTGCCAGCAGCCAAGATCCCGGGACGTCTGAAGCTTTCTTT.

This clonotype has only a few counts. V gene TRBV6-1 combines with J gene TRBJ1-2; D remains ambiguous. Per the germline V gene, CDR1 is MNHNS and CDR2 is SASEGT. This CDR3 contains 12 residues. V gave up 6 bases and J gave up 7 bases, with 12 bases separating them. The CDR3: CASRKGRGGYTF. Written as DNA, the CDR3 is TGTGCCAGCAGAAAAGGCAGAGGTGGCTACACCTTC.

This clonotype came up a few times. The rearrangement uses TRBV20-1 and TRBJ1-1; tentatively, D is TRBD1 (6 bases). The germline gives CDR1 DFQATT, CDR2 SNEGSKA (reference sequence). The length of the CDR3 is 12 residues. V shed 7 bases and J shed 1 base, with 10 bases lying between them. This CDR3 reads CSVSGENTEAFF. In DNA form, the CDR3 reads TGCAGTGTATCAGGGGAGAACACTGAAGCTTTCTTT.

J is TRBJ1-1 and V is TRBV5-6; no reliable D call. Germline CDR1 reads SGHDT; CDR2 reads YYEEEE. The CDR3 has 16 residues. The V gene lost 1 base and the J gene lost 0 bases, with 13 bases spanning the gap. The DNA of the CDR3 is TGTGCCAGCAGCTTGACTCCCGGCGGCCTGAACACTGAAGCTTTCTTT. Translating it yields CASSLTPGGLNTEAFF. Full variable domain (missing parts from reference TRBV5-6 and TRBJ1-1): DAGVTQSPTHLIKTRGQQVTLRCSPKSGHDTVSWYQQALGQGPQFIFQYYEEEERQRGNFPDRFSGHQFPNYSSELNVNALLLGDSALYLCASSLTPGGLNTEAFFGQGTRLTVV.

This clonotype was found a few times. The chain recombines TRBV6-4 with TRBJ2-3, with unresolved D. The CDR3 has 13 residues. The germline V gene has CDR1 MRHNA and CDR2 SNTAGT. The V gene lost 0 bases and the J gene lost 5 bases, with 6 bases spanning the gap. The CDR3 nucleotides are TGTGCCAGCAGTGACTCTGATCGAGATACGCAGTATTTT. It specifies CASSDSDRDTQYF.

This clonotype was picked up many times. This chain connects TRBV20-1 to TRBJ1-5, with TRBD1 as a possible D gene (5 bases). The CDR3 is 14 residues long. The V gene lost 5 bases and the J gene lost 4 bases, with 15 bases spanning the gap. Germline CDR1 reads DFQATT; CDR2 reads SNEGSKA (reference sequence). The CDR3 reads CSASLMRGNQPQHF. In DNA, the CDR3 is TGCAGTGCTTCCCTCATGAGGGGAAATCAGCCCCAGCATTTT.

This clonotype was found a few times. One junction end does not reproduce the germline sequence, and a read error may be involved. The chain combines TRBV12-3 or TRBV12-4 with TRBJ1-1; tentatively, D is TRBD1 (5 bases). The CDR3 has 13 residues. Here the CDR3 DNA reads TGTGCCAGCAGACCAGGGTTTCCCCCTGAGGCTTTCTTT. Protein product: CASRPGFPPEAFF.

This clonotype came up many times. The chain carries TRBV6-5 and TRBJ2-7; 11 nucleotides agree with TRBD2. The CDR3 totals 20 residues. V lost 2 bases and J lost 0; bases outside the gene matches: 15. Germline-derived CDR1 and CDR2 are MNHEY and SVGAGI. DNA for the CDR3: TGTGCCAGCAGTTACGCGCCAGGCACTAGCGGGGGCCCGTTCTCCTACGAGCAGTACTTC. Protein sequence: CASSYAPGTSGGPFSYEQYF.

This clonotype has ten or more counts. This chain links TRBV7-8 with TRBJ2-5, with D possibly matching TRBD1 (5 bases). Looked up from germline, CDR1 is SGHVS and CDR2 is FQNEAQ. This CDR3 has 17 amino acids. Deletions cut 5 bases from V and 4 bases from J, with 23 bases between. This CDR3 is CASSLEAGGRATETQYF. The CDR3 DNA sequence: TGTGCCAGCAGCCTAGAAGCAGGCGGCAGGGCGACAGAGACCCAGTACTTC.

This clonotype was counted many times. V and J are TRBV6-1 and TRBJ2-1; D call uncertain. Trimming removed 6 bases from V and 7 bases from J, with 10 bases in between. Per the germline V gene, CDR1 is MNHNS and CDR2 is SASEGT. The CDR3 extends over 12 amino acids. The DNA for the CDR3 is TGTGCCAGCAGACTCAGTTGGAATGAGCAGTTCTTC. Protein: CASRLSWNEQFF.

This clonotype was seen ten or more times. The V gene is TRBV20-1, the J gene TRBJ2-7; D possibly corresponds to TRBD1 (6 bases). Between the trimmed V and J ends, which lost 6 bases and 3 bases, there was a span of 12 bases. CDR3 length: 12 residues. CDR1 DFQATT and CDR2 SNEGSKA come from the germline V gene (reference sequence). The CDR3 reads CSASGQLYEQYF. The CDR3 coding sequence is TGCAGTGCATCAGGACAGCTCTACGAGCAGTACTTC.

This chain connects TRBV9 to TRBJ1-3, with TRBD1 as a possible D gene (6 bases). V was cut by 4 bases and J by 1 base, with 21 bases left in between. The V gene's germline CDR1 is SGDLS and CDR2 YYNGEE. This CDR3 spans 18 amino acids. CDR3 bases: TGTGCCAGCAGCCAGAGCCCTACGGACAGTTATTCTGGAAACACCATATATTTT. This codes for CASSQSPTDSYSGNTIYF. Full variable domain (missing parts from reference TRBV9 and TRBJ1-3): DSGVTQTPKHLITATGQRVTLRCSPRSGDLSVYWYQQSLDQGLQFLIQYYNGEERAKGNILERFSAQQFPDLHSELNLSSLELGDSALYFCASSQSPTDSYSGNTIYFGEGSWLTVV.

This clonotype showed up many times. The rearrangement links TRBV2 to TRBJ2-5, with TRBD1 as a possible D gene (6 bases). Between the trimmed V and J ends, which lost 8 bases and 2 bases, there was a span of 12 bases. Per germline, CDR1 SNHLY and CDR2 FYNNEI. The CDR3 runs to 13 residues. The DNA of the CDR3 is TGTGCCAGCGATTGGCAGGGGCAAGAGACCCAGTACTTC. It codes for CASDWQGQETQYF.

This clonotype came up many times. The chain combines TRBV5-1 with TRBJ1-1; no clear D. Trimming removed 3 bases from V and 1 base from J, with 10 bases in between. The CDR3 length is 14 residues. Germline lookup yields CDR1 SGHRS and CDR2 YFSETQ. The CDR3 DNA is TGCGCCAGCAGCTCGTCGTTGGGGAACACTGAAGCTTTCTTT. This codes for CASSSSLGNTEAFF.

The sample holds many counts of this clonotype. CDR3 protein: CSAGSSLVGNQPQHF. The CDR3, as DNA: TGCAGTGCTGGATCTTCCCTGGTGGGCAATCAGCCCCAGCATTTT. The rearrangement links TRBV20-1 to TRBJ1-5; D is undetermined. The CDR3 has 15 residues. V was cut by 5 bases and J by 2 bases, with 16 bases left in between. The germline V gene has CDR1 DFQATT and CDR2 SNEGSKA (reference sequence).

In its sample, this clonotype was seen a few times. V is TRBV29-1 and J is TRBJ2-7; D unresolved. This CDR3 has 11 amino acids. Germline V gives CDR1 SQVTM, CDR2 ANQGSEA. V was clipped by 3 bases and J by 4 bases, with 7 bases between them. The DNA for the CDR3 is TGCAGCGTTGATCAAGCGTACGAGCAGTACTTC. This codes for CSVDQAYEQYF.

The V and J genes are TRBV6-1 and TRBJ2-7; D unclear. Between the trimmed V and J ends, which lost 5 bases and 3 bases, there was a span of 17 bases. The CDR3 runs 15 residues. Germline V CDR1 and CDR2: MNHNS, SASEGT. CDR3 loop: CASSPPGANVYEQYF. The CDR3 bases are TGTGCCAGCAGTCCTCCCGGCGCCAACGTCTACGAGCAGTACTTC.

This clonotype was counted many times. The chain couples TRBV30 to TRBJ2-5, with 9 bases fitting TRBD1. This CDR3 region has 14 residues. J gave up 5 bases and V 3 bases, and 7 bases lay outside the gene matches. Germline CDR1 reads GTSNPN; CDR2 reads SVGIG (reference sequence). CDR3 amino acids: CAWSRDRASETQYF. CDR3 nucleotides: TGTGCCTGGAGCAGGGACAGGGCTTCGGAGACCCAGTACTTC.

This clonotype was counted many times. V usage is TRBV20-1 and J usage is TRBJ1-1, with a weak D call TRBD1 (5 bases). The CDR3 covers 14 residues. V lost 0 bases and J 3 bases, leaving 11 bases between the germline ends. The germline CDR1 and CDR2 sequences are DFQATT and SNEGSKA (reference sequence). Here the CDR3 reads CSARDKRRDTEAFF. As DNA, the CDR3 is TGCAGTGCTAGAGATAAACGCAGGGACACTGAAGCTTTCTTT.

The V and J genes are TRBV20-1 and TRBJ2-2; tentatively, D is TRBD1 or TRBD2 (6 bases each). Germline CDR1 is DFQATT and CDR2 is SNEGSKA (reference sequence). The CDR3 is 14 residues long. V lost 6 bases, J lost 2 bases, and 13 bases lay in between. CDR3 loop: CSAKWGANTGELFF. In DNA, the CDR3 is TGCAGTGCCAAATGGGGGGCAAACACCGGGGAGCTGTTTTTT.

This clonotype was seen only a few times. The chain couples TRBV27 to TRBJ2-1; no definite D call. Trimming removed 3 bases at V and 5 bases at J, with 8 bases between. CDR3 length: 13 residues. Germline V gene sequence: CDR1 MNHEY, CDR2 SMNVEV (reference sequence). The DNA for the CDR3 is TGTGCCAGCAGTTTGAATGAGGACAATGAGCAGTTCTTC. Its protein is CASSLNEDNEQFF.

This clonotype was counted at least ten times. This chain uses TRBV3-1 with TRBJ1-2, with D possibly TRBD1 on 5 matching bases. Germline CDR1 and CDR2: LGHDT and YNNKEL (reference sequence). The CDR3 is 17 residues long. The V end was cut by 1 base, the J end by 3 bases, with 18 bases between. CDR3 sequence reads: CASSQALGRARDYGYTF. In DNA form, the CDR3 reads TGTGCCAGCAGCCAAGCTTTGGGGCGGGCAAGGGACTATGGCTACACCTTC.

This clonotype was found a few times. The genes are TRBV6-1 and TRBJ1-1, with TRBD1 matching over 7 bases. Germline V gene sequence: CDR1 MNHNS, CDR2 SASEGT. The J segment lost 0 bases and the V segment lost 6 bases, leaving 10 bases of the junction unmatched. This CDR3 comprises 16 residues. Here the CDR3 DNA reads TGTGCCAGCAGGTCCGGACAGGTCATAATGAACACTGAAGCTTTCTTT. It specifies CASRSGQVIMNTEAFF.

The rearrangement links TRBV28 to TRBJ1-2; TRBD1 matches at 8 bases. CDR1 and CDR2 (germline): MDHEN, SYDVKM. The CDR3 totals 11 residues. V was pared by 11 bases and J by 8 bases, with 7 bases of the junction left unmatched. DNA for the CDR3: TGTGCCGGGGGACAGGAGATCGGCTACACCTTC. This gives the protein CAGGQEIGYTF.